A single sample gave rise to the 20 T cell receptor beta chains below, sequenced in a study of CD8 T cells in ankylosing spondylitis. TCRdb analysed the 5' RACE reads with MiXCR anew, one entry per CDR3 protein. The repertoire has hundreds of thousands of distinct CDR3 sequences, approximately 22% of them found once; the top ten carry under 15%. Specimen: blood, either unsorted or a sorted T cell fraction (not recorded which). All receptors derive from a male donor with ankylosing spondylitis or in good health (not recorded which).

This clonotype occurred a few times. The chain carries TRBV7-3 and TRBJ2-1; D call uncertain. Germline-derived CDR1 and CDR2 are SGHTA and FQGTGA. The CDR3 has 15 amino acids. V lost 2 bases to trimming and J lost 0 bases, with 8 bases between them. CDR3 residues: CASSLDWSSYNEQFF. The CDR3 DNA reads as TGTGCCAGCAGCTTAGACTGGAGCTCCTACAATGAGCAGTTCTTC.

This clonotype was seen a few times. The chain carries TRBV9 and TRBJ1-6; D not resolved. The CDR3 sequence is 14 residues long. Trimming removed 1 base from V and 8 bases from J, with 10 bases in between. Germline CDR1 reads SGDLS; CDR2 reads YYNGEE. The CDR3 is CASSVLSGDSPLHF. The CDR3 DNA is TGTGCCAGCAGCGTACTTTCCGGGGATTCACCCCTCCACTTT. Using reference TRBV9 and TRBJ1-6 for the parts outside the CDR3, the full variable domain is DSGVTQTPKHLITATGQRVTLRCSPRSGDLSVYWYQQSLDQGLQFLIQYYNGEERAKGNILERFSAQQFPDLHSELNLSSLELGDSALYFCASSVLSGDSPLHFGNGTRLTVT.

With respect to this clonotype: The junction departs from germline at one end; a sequencing error may be responsible. The rearrangement joins TRBV20-1 to TRBJ1-1, with D uncertain. CDR1 is DFQATT, CDR2 SNEGSKA, per germline (reference sequence). The length of the CDR3 is 14 residues. The CDR3 protein is CNAPLEWEIIEAFF. CDR3 DNA sequence: TGCAATGCTCCTTTGGAATGGGAGATCATCGAAGCTTTCTTT.

The J gene is TRBJ2-2, the V gene TRBV24-1; 7 bases line up with TRBD1. This CDR3 spans 15 amino acids. Germline CDR1 KGHDR, CDR2 SFDVKD. The V gene end was trimmed by 5 bases and the J gene end by 6 bases; junction bases not matched to a gene: 8. DNA for the CDR3: TGTGCCACCAGTGGTGAAGGACAGGCCCCCGGGGAGCTGTTTTTT. This gives the protein CATSGEGQAPGELFF.

Regarding this clonotype: A read error may be the cause here, since a much bigger clone is one base away. V and J are TRBV7-3 and TRBJ2-1; 12 bases match TRBD2. V shed 5 bases and J 9 bases; nucleotides not matched to a gene: 8. CDR1 SGHTA and CDR2 FQGTGA come from the germline V gene. The CDR3 is 15 amino acids. CDR3 in amino acids: CASSPASGGVGEQFF. Written as DNA, the CDR3 is TGTGCCAGCAGCCCAGCTAGCGGGGGGGTTGGTGAGCAGTTCTTC. Using reference TRBV7-3 and TRBJ2-1 for the parts outside the CDR3, the full variable domain is GAGVSQTPSNKVTEKGKYVELRCDPISGHTALYWYRQSLGQGPEFLIYFQGTGAADDSGLPNDRFFAVRPEGSVSTLKIQRTERGDSAVYLCASSPASGGVGEQFFGPGTRLTVL.

In its sample, this clonotype was seen once. This chain uses TRBV6-1 with TRBJ2-3; TRBD2 aligns across 11 bases. Germline V gene sequence: CDR1 MNHNS, CDR2 SASEGT. The V and J ends lost 4 bases and 3 bases, in that order; junction bases with no gene match: 3. CDR3 length equals 15 residues. The CDR3: CASSGASGGTDTQYF. In nucleotides, the CDR3 is TGTGCCAGCAGTGGCGCTAGCGGGGGGACAGATACGCAGTATTTT.

This clonotype was counted ten times or more. V gene TRBV6-2 or TRBV6-3 combines with J gene TRBJ2-1; D is tentatively TRBD1 or TRBD2 (5 bases each). The CDR3 consists of 14 residues. Germline CDR1 and CDR2: MNHEY and SVGEGT. V lost 6 bases, J lost 5 bases, and 14 bases lay in between. CDR3 coding DNA: TGTGCCAGCAGGGGGGTTAATATCAACAATGAGCAGTTCTTC. Protein sequence: CASRGVNINNEQFF.

The chain joins TRBV6-1 to TRBJ1-3; 7 nucleotides agree with TRBD1. From germline, CDR1 is MNHNS and CDR2 SASEGT. With 5 bases clipped from V and 0 bases from J, the junction kept 7 bases outside the gene matches. CDR3 length: 16 amino acids. In DNA, the CDR3 is TGTGCCAGCAGTCGACCACAGGGGAACTCTGGAAACACCATATATTTT. Protein: CASSRPQGNSGNTIYF.

This clonotype appeared a few times. The V call is TRBV11-2, the J call TRBJ1-1, with D possibly TRBD1 on 5 matching bases. Per germline, CDR1 SGHAT and CDR2 FQNNGV. The V gene lost 5 bases and the J gene lost 10 bases, with 14 bases spanning the gap. The CDR3 has 12 amino acids. The DNA of the CDR3 is TGTGCCAGCAGCCTTCAGACAGAGGGAGCTTTCTTT. Its translation is CASSLQTEGAFF.

This clonotype was picked up a small number of times. The chain recombines TRBV10-3 with TRBJ2-3; 9 bases align to TRBD1. This CDR3 comprises 13 residues. Looked up from germline, CDR1 is ENHRY and CDR2 is SYGVKD. Unmatched junction bases numbered 7, after V lost 10 bases and J lost 5 bases. CDR3: CATYTGGRDTQYF. The DNA of the CDR3 is TGTGCCACCTACACAGGGGGCAGAGATACGCAGTATTTT.

The chain is built from TRBV6-1 and TRBJ2-2; D is unresolved. Between the trimmed V and J ends, which lost 5 bases and 7 bases, there was a span of 11 bases. Germline V gene sequence: CDR1 MNHNS, CDR2 SASEGT. The CDR3 has 13 amino acids. The CDR3 sequence is CASSPGAIGELFF. The CDR3 nucleotides read TGTGCCAGCAGTCCGGGCGCGATCGGGGAGCTGTTTTTT.

This clonotype appeared many times. The rearrangement uses TRBV12-3 or TRBV12-4 and TRBJ2-1; unclear D gene. This CDR3 contains 15 residues. V was pared by 1 base and J by 0 bases, with 7 bases between. CDR3 amino acids: CASSLDRASYNEQFF. Written as DNA, the CDR3 is TGTGCCAGCAGTTTAGATCGCGCCTCCTACAATGAGCAGTTCTTC.

This clonotype was picked up a small number of times. The J gene is TRBJ2-2, the V gene TRBV20-1, with 7 bases aligning to TRBD2. V lost 6 bases to trimming and J lost 4 bases; unmatched junction nucleotides: 14. This CDR3 is built from 16 residues. Germline lookup yields CDR1 DFQATT and CDR2 SNEGSKA (reference sequence). The CDR3 nucleotides are TGCAGTGCCGACTTCTGGGAGGGGAGGCCCACCGGGGAGCTGTTTTTT. It specifies CSADFWEGRPTGELFF.

The chain uses TRBV7-9 and TRBJ2-5; TRBD1 aligns across 8 bases. The CDR3 runs 16 residues. V was pared by 2 bases and J by 4 bases, with 9 bases of the junction left unmatched. Looked up from germline, CDR1 is SEHNR and CDR2 is FQNEAQ (reference sequence). In DNA, the CDR3 is TGTGCCAGCAGCTTATATGGACAGGGAATTCGAGAGACCCAGTACTTC. This translates into CASSLYGQGIRETQYF.

This chain links TRBV4-1 with TRBJ2-5; D is unclear. In germline, CDR1 is MGHRA, CDR2 YSYEKL. Trimming pared 4 bases from V and 5 bases from J, leaving 17 bases between. CDR3 size: 15 residues. The CDR3 DNA reads TGCGCCAGCAGCCGAGGCCCTGAAGCTGCGGAGACCCAGTACTTC. Translated: CASSRGPEAAETQYF.

The genes are TRBV7-9 and TRBJ2-7; D uncertain. Trimming took off 4 bases at V and 2 bases at J, with 6 bases between the two ends. The CDR3 length is 12 residues. Germline V lookup: CDR1 SEHNR, CDR2 FQNEAQ (reference sequence). The DNA of the CDR3 is TGTGCCAGCAGCTCTCAGGCCTACGAGCAGTACTTC. Translating it yields CASSSQAYEQYF.

This clonotype has only a few counts. The J gene is TRBJ2-7, the V gene TRBV11-2, with a weak D call TRBD1 (5 bases). This CDR3 has 14 residues. Trimming pared 5 bases from V and 2 bases from J, leaving 13 bases between. Per germline, CDR1 SGHAT and CDR2 FQNNGV. CDR3 DNA sequence: TGTGCCAGCAGCGGTTGGACATCCCCCTACGAGCAGTACTTC. Translating gives CASSGWTSPYEQYF.

In regard to this clonotype: At one end the junction does not follow the germline gene, possibly because of a read error. The chain has TRBV10-3 and TRBJ1-2; no firm D call. The CDR3 runs 14 residues. The germline V gene has CDR1 ENHRY and CDR2 SYGVKD. CDR3 region: CAIREGLPNYDYTF. The CDR3 nucleotides are TGTGCCATCAGAGAAGGCTTACCTAACTATGACTACACCTTC.

This chain links TRBV5-5 with TRBJ2-2; TRBD1 might be the D (6 bases). V lost 4 bases and J lost 0, with 13 bases in between. Looked up from germline, CDR1 is SGHKS and CDR2 is YYEKEE (reference sequence). CDR3 size: 16 residues. In nucleotides, the CDR3 is TGTGCCAGCAGCGGTGGACAGCAACCGAACACCGGGGAGCTGTTTTTT. Translating it yields CASSGGQQPNTGELFF.

To note about this clonotype: A much larger clone lies one base from this, so it may be a read error. The gene calls are TRBV12-3 or TRBV12-4 and TRBJ2-7; 10 nucleotides agree with TRBD2. The CDR3 sequence is 14 residues long. For the CDR3, the DNA is TGTGCCCGCAGCAGCGGGGGGGCGACGTACGAGCAGTACTTC. Amino acid sequence: CARSSGGATYEQYF.